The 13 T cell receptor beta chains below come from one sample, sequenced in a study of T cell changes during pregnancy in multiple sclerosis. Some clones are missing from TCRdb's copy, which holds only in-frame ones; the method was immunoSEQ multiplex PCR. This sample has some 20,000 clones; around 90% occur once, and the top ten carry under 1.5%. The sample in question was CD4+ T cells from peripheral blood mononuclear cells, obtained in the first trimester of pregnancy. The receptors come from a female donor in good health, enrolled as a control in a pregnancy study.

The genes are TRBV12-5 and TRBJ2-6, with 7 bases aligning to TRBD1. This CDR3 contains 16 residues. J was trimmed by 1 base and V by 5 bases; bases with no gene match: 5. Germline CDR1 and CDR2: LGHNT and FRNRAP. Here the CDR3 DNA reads TGTGCTAGTGGTCGGGACAGTCCGTCTGGGGCCAACGTCCTGACTTTC. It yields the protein CASGRDSPSGANVLTF.

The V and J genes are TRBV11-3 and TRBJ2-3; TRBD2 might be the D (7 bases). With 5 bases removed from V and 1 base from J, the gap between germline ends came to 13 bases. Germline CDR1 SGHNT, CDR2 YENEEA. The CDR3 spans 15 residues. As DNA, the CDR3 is TGTGCCAGCAGCCCCTCCGGGGGGCGCACAGATACGCAGTATTTT. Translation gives CASSPSGGRTDTQYF.

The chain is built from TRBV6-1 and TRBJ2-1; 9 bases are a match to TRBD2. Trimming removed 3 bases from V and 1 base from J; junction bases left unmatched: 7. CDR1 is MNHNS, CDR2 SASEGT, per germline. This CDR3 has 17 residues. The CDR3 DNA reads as TGTGCCAGCAGTGAGAGGGGCGGGAGGGGGTCCTACAATGAGCAGTTCTTC. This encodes CASSERGGRGSYNEQFF.

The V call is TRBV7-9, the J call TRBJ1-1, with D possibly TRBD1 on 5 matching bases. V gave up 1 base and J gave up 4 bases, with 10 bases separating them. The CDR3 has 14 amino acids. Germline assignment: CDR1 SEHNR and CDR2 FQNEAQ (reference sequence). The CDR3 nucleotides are TGTGCCAGCAGCTTAGTCGGGGGTACCACTGAAGCTTTCTTT. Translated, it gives CASSLVGGTTEAFF.

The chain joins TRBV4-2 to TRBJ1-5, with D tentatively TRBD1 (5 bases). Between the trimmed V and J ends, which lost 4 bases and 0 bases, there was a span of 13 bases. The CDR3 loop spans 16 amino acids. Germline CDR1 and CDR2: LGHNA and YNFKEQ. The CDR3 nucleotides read TGTGCCAGCAGCCGGGGGGGGGATTATAGCAATCAGCCCCAGCATTTT. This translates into CASSRGGDYSNQPQHF.

The CDR3 coding sequence is TGCAGCGTCCTAGCGGGAGTTGAAGAGACCCAGTACTTC. It yields the protein CSVLAGVEETQYF. J is TRBJ2-5 and V is TRBV29-1; 10 bases map to TRBD2. The germline CDR1 and CDR2 sequences are SQVTM and ANQGSEA. The junction had 4 bases not matched to a gene; V was cut back by 6 bases and J by 3 bases. CDR3 length: 13 amino acids.

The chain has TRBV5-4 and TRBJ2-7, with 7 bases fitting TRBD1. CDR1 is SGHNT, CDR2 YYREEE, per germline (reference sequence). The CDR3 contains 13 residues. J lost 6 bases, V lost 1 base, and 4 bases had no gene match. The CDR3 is CASSLWAGGEQYF. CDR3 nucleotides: TGTGCCAGCAGCTTGTGGGCAGGGGGCGAGCAGTACTTC.

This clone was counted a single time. CDR3 in amino acids: CASSVPGKREGREQFF. The CDR3 DNA reads as TGTGCCAGCAGCGTCCCGGGGAAGCGGGAGGGCCGTGAGCAGTTCTTC. This rearrangement joins TRBV13 to TRBJ2-1, with 10 bases fitting TRBD2. CDR3 length equals 16 residues. Germline-derived CDR1 and CDR2 are PRHDT and FYEKMQ (reference sequence). V shed 5 bases and J 9 bases; nucleotides not matched to a gene: 13. The full variable domain, its missing parts supplied by reference TRBV13 and TRBJ2-1, is AAGVIQSPRHLIKEKRETATLKCYPIPRHDTVYWYQQGPGQDPQFLISFYEKMQSDKGSIPDRFSAQQFSDYHSELNMSSLELGDSALYFCASSVPGKREGREQFFGPGTRLTVL.

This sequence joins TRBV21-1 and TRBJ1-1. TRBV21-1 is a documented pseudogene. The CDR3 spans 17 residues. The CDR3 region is CASKARKSGIPGGEAFF. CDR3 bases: TGTGCCAGCAAAGCACGGAAATCAGGGATACCCGGGGGGGAAGCTTTCTTT.

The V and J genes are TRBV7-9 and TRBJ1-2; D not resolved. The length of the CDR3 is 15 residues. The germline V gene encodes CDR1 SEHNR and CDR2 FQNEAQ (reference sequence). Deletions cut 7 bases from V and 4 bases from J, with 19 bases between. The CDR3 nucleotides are TGTGCCAGCACAAACGAGACTTTGTGGTCCTATGGCTACACCTTC. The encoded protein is CASTNETLWSYGYTF.

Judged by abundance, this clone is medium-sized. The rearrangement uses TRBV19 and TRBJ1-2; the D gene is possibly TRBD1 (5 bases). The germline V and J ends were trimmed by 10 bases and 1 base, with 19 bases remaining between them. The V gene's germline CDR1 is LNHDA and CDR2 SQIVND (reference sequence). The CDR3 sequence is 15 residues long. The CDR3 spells CATREGQEFNYGYTF. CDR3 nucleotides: TGTGCCACCCGGGAGGGGCAAGAATTTAACTATGGCTACACCTTC.

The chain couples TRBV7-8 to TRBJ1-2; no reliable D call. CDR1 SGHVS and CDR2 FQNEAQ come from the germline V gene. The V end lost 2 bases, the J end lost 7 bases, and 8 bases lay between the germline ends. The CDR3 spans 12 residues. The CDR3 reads CASSLISGGYTF. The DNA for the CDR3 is TGTGCCAGCAGCTTAATCAGCGGTGGCTACACCTTC.

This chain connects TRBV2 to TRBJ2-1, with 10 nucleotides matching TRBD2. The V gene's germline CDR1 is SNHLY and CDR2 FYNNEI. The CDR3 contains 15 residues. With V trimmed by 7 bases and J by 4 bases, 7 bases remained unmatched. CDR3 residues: CASKPTSGIYNEQFF. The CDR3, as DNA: TGTGCCAGCAAACCCACTAGCGGGATATACAATGAGCAGTTCTTC.